This T cell receptor beta chain originates from a study of shared clonotypes between healthy human individuals. CD45RO negativity and positive selection for CCR7 defined naive CD8 cells, a population that excluded terminally differentiated effector memory CD45RA+ cells. As regards this clone: Its specificity is not known.

Clones were read by immunoSEQ multiplex PCR, and TCRdb kept only the in-frame ones, dropping some. The sample lists hundreds of thousands of clones, roughly 98% occurring once. Points from the study as a whole: Larger estimated richness was generally recorded for naive subsets relative to memory subsets.

Per the germline V gene, CDR1 is SQVTM and CDR2 is ANQGSEA. V was cut by 3 bases and J by 8 bases, with 11 bases left in between. The CDR3 runs to 11 residues. The receptor's source is a man between 25 and 39 years old in good health. The V call is TRBV29-1, the J call TRBJ2-7; a weak D match, TRBD1 (6 bases). The sample was naive CD8+ T cells sorted from blood. The CDR3, as DNA: TGCAGCGTTGACTTACAGGGCCAGCAGTACTTC. Translating gives CSVDLQGQQYF.